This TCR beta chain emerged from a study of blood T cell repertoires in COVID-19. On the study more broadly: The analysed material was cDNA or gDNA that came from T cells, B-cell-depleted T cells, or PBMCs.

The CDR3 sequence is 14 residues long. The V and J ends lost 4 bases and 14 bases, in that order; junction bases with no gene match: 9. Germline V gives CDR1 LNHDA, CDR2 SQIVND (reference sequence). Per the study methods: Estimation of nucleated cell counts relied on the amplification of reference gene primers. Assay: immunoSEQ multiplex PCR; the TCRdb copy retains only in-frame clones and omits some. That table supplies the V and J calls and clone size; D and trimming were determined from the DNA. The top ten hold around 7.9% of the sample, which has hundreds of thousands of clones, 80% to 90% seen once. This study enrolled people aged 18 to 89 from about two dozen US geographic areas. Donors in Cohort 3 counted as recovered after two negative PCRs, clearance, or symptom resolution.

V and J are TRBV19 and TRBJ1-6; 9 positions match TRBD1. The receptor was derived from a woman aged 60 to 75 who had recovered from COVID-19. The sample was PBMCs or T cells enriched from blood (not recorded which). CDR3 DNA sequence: TGTGCCAGTAGTAGTGGACAGGGGAATCCATCCCTCCACTTT. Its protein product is CASSSGQGNPSLHF.